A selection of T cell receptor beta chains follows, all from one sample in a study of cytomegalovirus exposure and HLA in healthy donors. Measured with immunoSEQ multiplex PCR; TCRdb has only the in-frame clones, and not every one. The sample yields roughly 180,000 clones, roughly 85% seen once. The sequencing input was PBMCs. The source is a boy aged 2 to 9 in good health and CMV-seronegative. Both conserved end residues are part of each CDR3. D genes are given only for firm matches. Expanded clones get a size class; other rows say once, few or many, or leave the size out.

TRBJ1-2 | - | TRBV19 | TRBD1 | CASSIELRTGRSRYGYTF | TGTGCCAGTAGTATAGAATTGAGGACAGGGCGTTCGAGATATGGCTACACCTTC
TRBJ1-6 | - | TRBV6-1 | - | CASIPSSYNSPLHF | TGTGCCAGCATTCCTAGCTCCTATAATTCACCCCTCCACTTT
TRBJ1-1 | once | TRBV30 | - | CAWSVRYRTEAFF | TGTGCCTGGAGTGTGAGGTATCGCACTGAAGCTTTCTTT
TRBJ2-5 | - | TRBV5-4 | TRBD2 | CASSSGGGTSEETQYF | TGTGCCAGCAGCAGTGGGGGGGGGACTAGCGAAGAGACCCAGTACTTC
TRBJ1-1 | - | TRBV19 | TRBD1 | CASSTTTGRGTEAFF | TGTGCCAGTAGTACCACGACAGGGCGGGGCACTGAAGCTTTCTTT
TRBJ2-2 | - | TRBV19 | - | CASMGGIGRGTGELFF | TGTGCCAGTATGGGGGGAATCGGGCGAGGCACCGGGGAGCTGTTTTTT
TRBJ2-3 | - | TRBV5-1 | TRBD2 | CASSFRLAGSSTDTQYF | TGCGCCAGCAGCTTCCGACTAGCGGGATCTAGCACAGATACGCAGTATTTT
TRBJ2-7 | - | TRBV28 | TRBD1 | CASSFEGAGYEQYF | TGTGCCAGCAGTTTTGAGGGGGCCGGCTACGAGCAGTACTTC
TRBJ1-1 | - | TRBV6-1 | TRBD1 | CASSEWDRGSNTEAFF | TGTGCCAGCAGTGAGTGGGACAGGGGATCGAACACTGAAGCTTTCTTT
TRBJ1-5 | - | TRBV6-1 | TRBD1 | CASRSQGALNQPQHF | TGTGCCAGCAGATCGCAGGGGGCTTTGAATCAGCCCCAGCATTTT
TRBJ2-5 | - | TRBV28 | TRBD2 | CASSLGGVRETQYF | TGTGCCAGCAGTTTAGGGGGGGTTCGGGAGACCCAGTACTTC
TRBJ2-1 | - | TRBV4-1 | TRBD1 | CASSTTPGTGARGQFF | TGCGCCAGCAGCACTACTCCCGGGACAGGGGCCCGGGGACAGTTCTTC
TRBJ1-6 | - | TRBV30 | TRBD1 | CAWSAGQGDNSPLHF | TGTGCCTGGAGCGCTGGACAGGGAGATAATTCACCCCTCCACTTT
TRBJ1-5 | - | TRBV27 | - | CASSLSGTYNNQPQHF | TGTGCCAGCAGTCTCTCCGGGACATATAACAATCAGCCCCAGCATTTT
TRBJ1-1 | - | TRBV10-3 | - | CAARAHSYGHNTEAFF | TGTGCCGCGAGAGCTCATAGTTACGGTCATAACACTGAAGCTTTCTTT
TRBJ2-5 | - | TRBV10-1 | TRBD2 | CASSELALSQETQYF | TGCGCCAGCAGTGAACTAGCGCTAAGCCAAGAGACCCAGTACTTC
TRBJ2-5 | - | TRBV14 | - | CASSPAGGETQYF | TGTGCCAGCAGCCCAGCGGGTGGAGAGACCCAGTACTTC
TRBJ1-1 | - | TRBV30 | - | CALDRTKTEAFF | TGTGCCTTGGACAGAACTAAAACTGAAGCTTTCTTT
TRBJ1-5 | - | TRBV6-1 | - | CASSESGGSNQPQHF | TGTGCCAGCAGTGAATCGGGGGGTAGCAATCAGCCCCAGCATTTT
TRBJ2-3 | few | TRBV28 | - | CASSEAGSGADTQYF | TGTGCCAGCAGCGAGGCGGGGTCTGGGGCAGATACGCAGTATTTT
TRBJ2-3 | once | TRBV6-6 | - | CASSDGGKDTQYF | TGTGCCAGCAGCGATGGTGGCAAAGATACGCAGTATTTT
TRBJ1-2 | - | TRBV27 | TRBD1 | CASSPRQGAILSGYTF | TGTGCCAGCAGTCCCCGACAGGGGGCCATCCTTTCTGGCTACACCTTC
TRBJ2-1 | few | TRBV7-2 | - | CASSALDSSYNEQFF | TGTGCCAGCAGCGCGCTCGACAGCTCCTACAATGAGCAGTTCTTC
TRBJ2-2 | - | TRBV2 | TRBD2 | CASSATSGNTGELFF | TGTGCCAGCAGTGCCACTAGCGGAAACACCGGGGAGCTGTTTTTT
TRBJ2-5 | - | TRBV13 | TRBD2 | CASSLSVAGGPGETQYF | TGTGCCAGCAGCTTATCCGTGGCGGGAGGGCCGGGGGAGACCCAGTACTTC
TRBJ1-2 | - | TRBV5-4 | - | CASSQNRAANYGYTF | TGTGCCAGCAGCCAAAACAGGGCTGCTAACTATGGCTACACCTTC
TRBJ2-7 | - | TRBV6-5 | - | CASSYRGNSYEQYF | TGTGCCAGCAGTTACAGGGGAAATTCCTACGAGCAGTACTTC
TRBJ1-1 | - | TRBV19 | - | CASSTPQGTGTEAFF | TGTGCCAGTAGTACCCCACAGGGCACGGGTACTGAAGCTTTCTTT
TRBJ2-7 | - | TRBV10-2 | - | CASSSPPDEQYF | TGCGCCAGCAGTTCCCCCCCGGACGAGCAGTACTTC
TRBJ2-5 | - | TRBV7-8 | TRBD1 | CASSSLPGQGYGTQYF | TGTGCCAGCAGCTCATTGCCGGGACAGGGATACGGGACCCAGTACTTC
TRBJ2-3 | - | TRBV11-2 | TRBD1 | CASSRDRPTDTQYF | TGTGCCAGCAGCAGGGACAGGCCCACAGATACGCAGTATTTT
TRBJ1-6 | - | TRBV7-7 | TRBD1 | CASSFGLGQRRENYNSPLHF | TGTGCCAGCAGCTTCGGACTGGGACAGCGTAGGGAAAACTATAATTCACCCCTCCACTTT
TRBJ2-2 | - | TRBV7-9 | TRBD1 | CASSLARGGPGELFF | TGTGCCAGCAGCTTAGCGAGAGGGGGCCCCGGGGAGCTGTTTTTT
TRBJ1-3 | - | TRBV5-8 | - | CASSRFGLYSGNTIYF | TGTGCCAGCAGCCGATTTGGACTCTACTCTGGAAACACCATATATTTT
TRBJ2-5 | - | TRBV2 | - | CASSEAPNEDWETQYF | TGTGCCAGCAGTGAAGCGCCCAACGAGGATTGGGAGACCCAGTACTTC
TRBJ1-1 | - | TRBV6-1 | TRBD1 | CASSLTGGEAFF | TGTGCCAGCAGTCTAACAGGGGGTGAAGCTTTCTTT
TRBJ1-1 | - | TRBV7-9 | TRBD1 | CASSHLQGDGTEAFF | TGTGCCAGCAGCCACTTACAGGGGGACGGCACTGAAGCTTTCTTT
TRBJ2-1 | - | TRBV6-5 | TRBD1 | CASSYQTGAYNEQFF | TGTGCCAGCAGTTACCAGACAGGGGCCTACAATGAGCAGTTCTTC
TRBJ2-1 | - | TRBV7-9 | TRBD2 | CASHAGGIYNEQFF | TGTGCCAGCCACGCGGGAGGAATCTACAATGAGCAGTTCTTC
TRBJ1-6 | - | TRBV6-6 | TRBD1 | CASSSGQGLTLHF | TGTGCCAGCAGTTCGGGACAGGGGCTCACCCTCCACTTT
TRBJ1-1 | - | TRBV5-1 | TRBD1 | CASSLEPGTGGGGGTEAFF | TGCGCCAGCAGCTTGGAACCCGGGACAGGGGGCGGAGGAGGTACTGAAGCTTTCTTT
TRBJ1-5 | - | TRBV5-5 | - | CASSLDFTLRNQPQHF | TGTGCCAGCAGCTTAGACTTTACCCTGCGGAATCAGCCCCAGCATTTT
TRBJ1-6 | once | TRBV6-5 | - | CASSYSWDNNSPLHF | TGTGCCAGCAGTTACTCCTGGGACAATAATTCACCCCTCCACTTT
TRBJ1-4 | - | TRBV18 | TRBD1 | CASSTGTGGEKLFF | TGTGCCAGCTCAACCGGGACAGGGGGTGAAAAACTGTTTTTT
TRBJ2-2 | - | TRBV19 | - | CASSIASVNTGELFF | TGTGCCAGTAGTATAGCCAGCGTGAACACCGGGGAGCTGTTTTTT
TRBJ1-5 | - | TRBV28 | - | CASSSHQSVLRQPQHF | TGTGCCAGCAGTTCCCACCAATCGGTATTACGGCAGCCCCAGCATTTT
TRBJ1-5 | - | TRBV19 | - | CASSTTPSRGGGNQPQHF | TGTGCCAGTAGTACCACCCCATCGAGGGGAGGGGGCAATCAGCCCCAGCATTTT
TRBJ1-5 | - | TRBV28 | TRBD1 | CASSPQTGGLRGNQPQHF | TGTGCCAGCAGTCCCCAGACAGGGGGGTTAAGGGGCAATCAGCCCCAGCATTTT
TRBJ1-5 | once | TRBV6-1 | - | CASSMAGRSNQPQHF | TGTGCCAGCAGTATGGCAGGCCGGAGCAATCAGCCCCAGCATTTT
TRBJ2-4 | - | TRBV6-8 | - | CASKTGLAKNIQYF | TGTGCCAGCAAAACTGGGCTAGCCAAAAACATTCAGTACTTC
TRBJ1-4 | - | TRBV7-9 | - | CASSFQARKLFF | TGTGCCAGCAGCTTTCAAGCGCGAAAACTGTTTTTT
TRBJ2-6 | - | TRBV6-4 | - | CASSAAGAGANVLTF | TGTGCCAGCAGCGCCGCCGGGGCTGGGGCCAACGTCCTGACTTTC
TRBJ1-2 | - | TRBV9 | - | CASSIYSSTNYGYTF | TGTGCCAGCAGCATCTACAGTAGTACTAACTATGGCTACACCTTC
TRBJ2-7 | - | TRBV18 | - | CASSRETGRAGSYEQYF | TGTGCCAGCTCACGGGAAACCGGACGGGCGGGCTCCTACGAGCAGTACTTC
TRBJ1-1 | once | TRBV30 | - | CAWSVAPGAFF | TGTGCCTGGAGTGTAGCCCCAGGAGCTTTCTTT
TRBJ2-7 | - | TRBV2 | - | CASRAYGVYEQYF | TGTGCCAGCAGAGCGTATGGAGTCTACGAGCAGTACTTC
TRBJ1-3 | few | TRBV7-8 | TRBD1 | CASSFDRGTIGNTIYF | TGTGCCAGCAGCTTCGACAGGGGAACCATAGGAAACACCATATATTTT
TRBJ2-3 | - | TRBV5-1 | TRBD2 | CASSLEASGARTDTQYF | TGCGCCAGCAGCTTGGAGGCTAGCGGGGCTCGCACAGATACGCAGTATTTT
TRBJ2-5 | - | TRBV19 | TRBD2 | CASSTPLGTRGETQYF | TGTGCCAGTAGTACCCCCCTCGGGACTAGGGGAGAGACCCAGTACTTC